The 31 T cell receptor beta chains listed next were all sequenced from one sample in a study of T cell changes during pregnancy in multiple sclerosis. Using immunoSEQ multiplex PCR, the repertoire was profiled, and TCRdb retains in-frame clones only, with some absent. The sample records more than 80,000 clones, about 90% being singletons. Sequenced material: peripheral blood, taken before pregnancy. The receptors originated from a female donor with multiple sclerosis, enrolled in a pregnancy study.

The chain joins TRBV4-3 to TRBJ1-2; D unresolved. Trimming stripped 0 bases from V and 4 bases from J, with 12 bases between. The germline CDR1 and CDR2 sequences are LGHNA and YSLEER. CDR3 length: 15 amino acids. CDR3 residues: CASSQDSGSGYGYTF. The DNA of the CDR3 is TGCGCCAGCAGCCAAGATTCCGGGAGCGGCTATGGCTACACCTTC.

This chain uses TRBV19 with TRBJ1-5; D is uncertain. CDR1 and CDR2 from the germline V gene are LNHDA and SQIVND (reference sequence). CDR3 length: 15 residues. With 1 base removed from V and 3 bases from J, the gap between germline ends came to 10 bases. The CDR3 region is CASSIAQRDNQPQHF. DNA of the CDR3: TGTGCCAGTAGTATAGCCCAGAGGGACAATCAGCCCCAGCATTTT.

The chain uses TRBV9 and TRBJ1-3; D is possibly TRBD1 (5 bases). Germline CDR1 reads SGDLS; CDR2 reads YYNGEE. Trimming pared 1 base from V and 8 bases from J, leaving 13 bases between. The length of the CDR3 is 14 residues. The CDR3 coding sequence is TGTGCCAGCAGCGTACAGGAGGGAGGGGACACCATATATTTT. Encoded protein: CASSVQEGGDTIYF.

This chain links TRBV5-1 with TRBJ2-5; 7 bases line up with TRBD1. The germline CDR1 and CDR2 sequences are SGHRS and YFSETQ. After removal of 5 bases from V and 2 bases from J, the junction contained 9 bases not matched to a gene. The CDR3 loop spans 15 amino acids. The CDR3 bases are TGCGCCAGCAGGGATAGGGACAGAATTCAAGAGACCCAGTACTTC. Protein sequence: CASRDRDRIQETQYF.

The gene calls are TRBV7-9 and TRBJ2-7, with a possible D match to TRBD2 (7 bases). This CDR3 has 15 amino acids. Germline CDR1 SEHNR, CDR2 FQNEAQ (reference sequence). The V end lost 4 bases, the J end lost 2 bases, and 15 bases lay between the germline ends. In DNA, the CDR3 is TGTGCCAGCAGCTACTACAGGGAGGGGACCTACGAGCAGTACTTC. Amino acids: CASSYYREGTYEQYF.

The chain uses TRBV28 and TRBJ1-3; no definite D call. V was cut by 6 bases and J by 9 bases, with 12 bases left in between. The germline CDR1 and CDR2 sequences are MDHEN and SYDVKM. This CDR3 region has 12 residues. The CDR3 DNA sequence: TGTGCCAGCAGACCTACGGGAGCCACCATATATTTT. Translating it yields CASRPTGATIYF.

CDR3 bases: TGTGCCAGCAGCGTAGGGGCCAGTAGCAATCAGCCCCAGCATTTT. Encoded protein: CASSVGASSNQPQHF. This chain links TRBV9 with TRBJ1-5; D not certain. The CDR3 sequence is 15 residues long. Per germline, CDR1 SGDLS and CDR2 YYNGEE. The V and J ends lost 0 bases and 0 bases respectively, with 7 bases between them.

This clone was detected only once. V and J are TRBV9 and TRBJ2-7; TRBD2 agrees at 11 bases. Trimming removed 0 bases from V and 2 bases from J; junction bases left unmatched: 4. Germline lookup yields CDR1 SGDLS and CDR2 YYNGEE. This CDR3 has 16 residues. The CDR3 spells CASSVGLAGGPYEQYF. The CDR3 nucleotides are TGTGCCAGCAGCGTAGGTCTAGCGGGAGGCCCCTACGAGCAGTACTTC.

This chain links TRBV20-1 with TRBJ2-1; the D gene is possibly TRBD2 (5 bases). Trimming left V 0 bases short and J 16 bases short, with 13 bases between. CDR3 length: 11 amino acids. Germline assignment: CDR1 DFQATT and CDR2 SNEGSKA (reference sequence). This chain's CDR3 is CSARDSGLLFF. The CDR3 DNA reads as TGCAGTGCTAGAGATAGTGGACTGCTTTTCTTC.

J is TRBJ2-5 and V is TRBV7-9; 9 nucleotides agree with TRBD2. Looked up from germline, CDR1 is SEHNR and CDR2 is FQNEAQ (reference sequence). The CDR3 consists of 15 residues. Unmatched junction bases numbered 9, after V lost 5 bases and J lost 5 bases. CDR3 in amino acids: CASSPRGGAGETQYF. The CDR3 DNA follows: TGTGCCAGCAGCCCCCGCGGGGGGGCCGGGGAGACCCAGTACTTC.

V is TRBV6-5 and J is TRBJ1-6, with D maybe TRBD1 (5 bases). V shed 0 bases and J shed 5 bases, with 5 bases lying between them. The CDR3 sequence is 14 residues long. Germline CDR1 reads MNHEY; CDR2 reads SVGAGI. As DNA, the CDR3 is TGTGCCAGCAGTTACTCAGGGGATAATTCACCCCTCCACTTT. Its protein product is CASSYSGDNSPLHF.

Turning to this clone: Additional DNA sequences in this sample encode the identical CDR3. The chain is built from TRBV27 and TRBJ1-1, with D possibly matching TRBD1 (6 bases). V lost 6 bases and J 1 base, leaving 9 bases between the germline ends. Germline-derived CDR1 and CDR2 are MNHEY and SMNVEV (reference sequence). The CDR3 length is 13 residues. The DNA of the CDR3 is TGTGCCAGCAGCTCACAGGGGAACACTGAAGCTTTCTTT. It yields the protein CASSSQGNTEAFF.

The gene calls are TRBV27 and TRBJ2-3, with TRBD2 identical over 7 bases. The junction had 15 bases not matched to a gene; V was cut back by 6 bases and J by 3 bases. There are 17 residues in the CDR3. CDR1 is MNHEY, CDR2 SMNVEV, per germline (reference sequence). The CDR3 coding sequence is TGTGCCAGCAGCCACGCGCTGGGACTACACCTTACAGATACGCAGTATTTT. Translated, it gives CASSHALGLHLTDTQYF.

The chain links TRBV6-5 to TRBJ2-7; 9 nucleotides line up with TRBD2. Germline V CDR1 and CDR2: MNHEY, SVGAGI. This CDR3 has 14 residues. V was pared by 7 bases and J by 3 bases, with 7 bases of the junction left unmatched. The CDR3 bases are TGTGCCAGCATTGAGCGGGAGGAAATCTACGAGCAGTACTTC. This encodes CASIEREEIYEQYF.

This chain connects TRBV28 to TRBJ2-3, with 9 bases aligning to TRBD2. V lost 7 bases and J lost 2; bases outside the gene matches: 10. CDR1 MDHEN and CDR2 SYDVKM come from the germline V gene. The CDR3 runs to 16 residues. This CDR3 is CASILVSGSPTDTQYF. The CDR3 DNA sequence: TGTGCCAGCATTCTGGTTAGCGGGAGTCCCACAGATACGCAGTATTTT.

This rearrangement joins TRBV6-1 to TRBJ2-1, with D maybe TRBD2 (6 bases). CDR1 and CDR2 from the germline V gene are MNHNS and SASEGT. This CDR3 is built from 15 residues. With 2 bases removed from V and 7 bases from J, the gap between germline ends came to 15 bases. The CDR3 loop reads CASSEWVASENEQFF. CDR3 nucleotide sequence: TGTGCCAGCAGTGAATGGGTCGCTAGCGAGAATGAGCAGTTCTTC.

The CDR3 sequence is CASRILQGGRVNTEAFF. DNA for the CDR3: TGTGCCAGCAGAATATTACAAGGGGGCAGGGTGAACACTGAAGCTTTCTTT. The V gene is TRBV27, the J gene TRBJ1-1; 7 bases are a match to TRBD1. J gave up 0 bases and V 6 bases, and 13 bases lay outside the gene matches. This CDR3 has 17 amino acids. CDR1 and CDR2 from the germline V gene are MNHEY and SMNVEV (reference sequence).

This chain links TRBV6-4 with TRBJ1-6, with 7 bases that match TRBD1. The CDR3 totals 15 residues. V lost 6 bases to trimming and J lost 5 bases; unmatched junction nucleotides: 7. CDR1 and CDR2 from the germline V gene are MRHNA and SNTAGT. In DNA, the CDR3 is TGTGCCAGCAGACGGACAGGCACCAATAATTCACCCCTCCACTTT. It codes for CASRRTGTNNSPLHF.

The V and J genes are TRBV5-6 and TRBJ2-7; 10 bases are shared with TRBD1. The V segment lost 0 bases and the J segment 2 bases; nucleotides outside the gene matches: 2. Germline-derived CDR1 and CDR2 are SGHDT and YYEEEE. The CDR3 loop spans 15 amino acids. CDR3 DNA: TGTGCCAGCAGCTTGGGGGGGACAGGGGCCTACGAGCAGTACTTC. Translation: CASSLGGTGAYEQYF.

This chain joins TRBV6-6 and TRBJ1-1; no reliable D call. The germline V and J ends were trimmed by 8 bases and 0 bases, with 13 bases remaining between them. The CDR3 runs 14 residues. Germline V gene data show CDR1 as MNHNY and CDR2 as SVGAGI (reference sequence). The CDR3 spells CASSRDPMNTEAFF. The DNA of the CDR3 is TGTGCCAGCTCACGGGATCCCATGAACACTGAAGCTTTCTTT.

The gene calls are TRBV18 and TRBJ1-5; the match to TRBD1 covers 8 bases. The CDR3 consists of 16 residues. Trimming cost V 3 bases and J 0 bases; bases outside gene matches: 4. Germline CDR1 is KGHSH and CDR2 is LQKENI. Here the CDR3 reads CASSPSDRGSNQPQHF. For the CDR3, the DNA is TGTGCCAGCTCACCGAGCGACAGGGGTAGCAATCAGCCCCAGCATTTT.

The gene calls are TRBV7-9 and TRBJ1-2; no firm D call. Germline V lookup: CDR1 SEHNR, CDR2 FQNEAQ (reference sequence). The CDR3 extends over 14 amino acids. V gave up 0 bases and J gave up 6 bases, with 11 bases separating them. CDR3 bases: TGTGCCAGCAGCTTAGCGCTGGCCTCAAATGGCTACACCTTC. Its translation is CASSLALASNGYTF.

The chain employs TRBV28 and TRBJ1-1; D is uncertain. Germline CDR1 and CDR2: MDHEN and SYDVKM. Trimming pared 2 bases from V and 7 bases from J, leaving 5 bases between. This CDR3 is built from 11 residues. The CDR3 DNA is TGTGCCAGCAGTTTAAGCGGTGAAGCTTTCTTT. Its translation: CASSLSGEAFF.

This chain links TRBV30 with TRBJ1-4, with D possibly TRBD1 on 6 matching bases. Germline values: CDR1 GTSNPN, CDR2 SVGIG (reference sequence). CDR3 length: 16 residues. V was trimmed by 3 bases and J by 0 bases, leaving 14 bases between them. This CDR3 is CAWREKTGTTNEKLFF. The CDR3 nucleotides are TGTGCCTGGAGGGAAAAGACAGGTACAACTAATGAAAAACTGTTTTTT.

The rearrangement uses TRBV4-1 and TRBJ1-1; D gene uncertain. The CDR3 length is 14 residues. V lost 3 bases and J lost 2, with 10 bases in between. From germline, CDR1 is MGHRA and CDR2 YSYEKL. Here the CDR3 DNA reads TGCGCCAGCAGCCAGGCATGGGCCAACACTGAAGCTTTCTTT. Encoded protein: CASSQAWANTEAFF.

This rearrangement joins TRBV5-6 to TRBJ1-6, with 7 bases lining up with TRBD1. This CDR3 has 14 residues. Trimming at V came to 4 bases and at J to 8 bases, leaving 6 bases not matched to a gene. CDR1 is SGHDT and CDR2 is YYEEEE in the germline V gene. CDR3 DNA sequence: TGTGCCAGCAGCCACAGGGGTGGGGATTCACCCCTCCACTTT. Residues: CASSHRGGDSPLHF.

The genes are TRBV6-5 and TRBJ1-4; D is undetermined. The CDR3 consists of 16 residues. Trimming left V 2 bases short and J 5 bases short, with 15 bases between. Germline CDR1 and CDR2: MNHEY and SVGAGI. CDR3 protein: CASSYSIWRLNEKLFF. In nucleotides, the CDR3 is TGTGCCAGCAGTTACAGTATTTGGAGGTTGAATGAAAAACTGTTTTTT.

This chain links TRBV15 with TRBJ1-1; possible D gene TRBD1, 6 bases. There are 13 residues in the CDR3. Germline V lookup: CDR1 LNHNV, CDR2 YYDKDF (reference sequence). V shed 1 base and J shed 7 bases, with 10 bases lying between them. The CDR3 DNA follows: TGTGCCACCAGCAGAGGGACAGCTATTGAAGCTTTCTTT. Translating gives CATSRGTAIEAFF.

V gene TRBV4-1 combines with J gene TRBJ2-7; TRBD2 might be the D (6 bases). Trimming left V 2 bases short and J 6 bases short, with 11 bases between. Germline CDR1 is MGHRA and CDR2 is YSYEKL. The CDR3 is made up of 13 amino acids. The CDR3, as DNA: TGCGCCAGCAGCCAACATTCCGGGGGCGAGCAGTACTTC. Encoded protein: CASSQHSGGEQYF.

This clone has just one count. The chain carries TRBV27 and TRBJ2-1, with unresolved D. With 6 bases removed from V and 8 bases from J, the gap between germline ends came to 8 bases. CDR3 length equals 11 residues. CDR1 is MNHEY, CDR2 SMNVEV, per germline (reference sequence). The CDR3 coding sequence is TGTGCCAGCAGCCGGAGTCATGAGCAGTTCTTC. It codes for CASSRSHEQFF.

The chain has TRBV6-5 and TRBJ1-2; D ambiguous. CDR3 size: 14 residues. V lost 2 bases, J lost 8 bases, and 15 bases lay in between. Germline-derived CDR1 and CDR2 are MNHEY and SVGAGI. Here the CDR3 reads CASSYDDSRWGYTF. The DNA of the CDR3 is TGTGCCAGCAGTTACGACGACTCCCGATGGGGCTACACCTTC.